Listed here are 25 T cell receptor beta chains from one sample, sequenced in a study of long-term antiretroviral therapy in people with HIV. Running of the v3.0 immunoSEQ assay took place at survey level. Profiling relied on immunoSEQ multiplex PCR, and the TCRdb table lists in-frame clones only, not all of them. The table lists about 25,000 clones, about 86% of them singletons. Sequences were derived from unsorted PBMCs, sampled 1.9 years after starting antiretroviral therapy. Receptor source: a woman aged 25 to 45 with HIV.

The V call is TRBV4-1, the J call TRBJ2-7; the match to TRBD1 covers 7 bases. The germline V gene encodes CDR1 MGHRA and CDR2 YSYEKL. This CDR3 has 15 residues. Unmatched junction bases numbered 8, after V lost 5 bases and J lost 1 base. Written as DNA, the CDR3 is TGCGCCAGCAGCGACCCCTCGGGACAGTCCTACGAGCAGTACTTC. Translated: CASSDPSGQSYEQYF.

The DNA of the CDR3 is TGTGCCAGCAGCTTAAGTATGGGACGGTTCGGCTATGGCTACACCTTC. This encodes CASSLSMGRFGYGYTF. V gene TRBV7-9 combines with J gene TRBJ1-2; maybe TRBD1 (5 bases). Trimming left V 2 bases short and J 4 bases short, with 17 bases between. The CDR3 covers 16 residues. Germline loops: CDR1 SEHNR, CDR2 FQNEAQ (reference sequence).

CDR3: CASSPGNTEAFF. CDR3 nucleotides: TGCGCCAGCAGCCCGGGGAACACTGAAGCTTTCTTT. V gene TRBV5-1 combines with J gene TRBJ1-1; D is unresolved. The V end was cut by 4 bases, the J end by 1 base, with 5 bases between. This CDR3 is 12 amino acids long. Germline CDR1 and CDR2: SGHRS and YFSETQ.

The chain combines TRBV7-2 with TRBJ1-1; a possible D gene is TRBD1 (6 bases). Trimming left V 3 bases short and J 1 base short, with 12 bases between. This CDR3 region has 15 residues. CDR1 is SGHTA and CDR2 is FQGNSA in the germline V gene. CDR3 region: CASSFSWTANTEAFF. DNA for the CDR3: TGTGCCAGCAGCTTTTCATGGACAGCGAACACTGAAGCTTTCTTT.

V usage is TRBV14 and J usage is TRBJ2-5; 7 nucleotides align to TRBD1. The V gene end was trimmed by 2 bases and the J gene end by 5 bases; junction bases not matched to a gene: 5. The germline gives CDR1 SGHDN, CDR2 FVKESK. This CDR3 spans 14 amino acids. CDR3 region: CASSQKGRGETQYF. CDR3 nucleotides: TGTGCCAGCAGCCAAAAGGGCAGGGGGGAGACCCAGTACTTC.

This clone was detected only a few times. The chain links TRBV6-5 to TRBJ2-1; the D gene is possibly TRBD2 (6 bases). The germline CDR1 and CDR2 sequences are MNHEY and SVGAGI. Trimming left V 8 bases short and J 8 bases short, with 13 bases between. There are 12 residues in the CDR3. The CDR3 reads CASGRTYHEQFF. The CDR3 coding sequence is TGTGCCAGCGGGAGGACATATCATGAGCAGTTCTTC.

The chain employs TRBV29-1 and TRBJ2-3, with 10 bases lining up with TRBD1. V trimming: 3 bases; J trimming: 4 bases; junction bases outside the gene matches: 1. The CDR3 has 13 residues. Germline lookup yields CDR1 SQVTM and CDR2 ANQGSEA. The CDR3 DNA reads as TGCAGCGTTGAGACAGGGGGCGCAGATACGCAGTATTTT. This sequence encodes CSVETGGADTQYF.

This clone was picked up a small number of times. J is TRBJ1-2 and V is TRBV9; the D is unclear. The V and J ends lost 1 base and 2 bases respectively, with 9 bases between them. The CDR3 has 14 amino acids. CDR1 SGDLS and CDR2 YYNGEE come from the germline V gene. The CDR3 coding sequence is TGTGCCAGCAGCGTAATGGACGAAAACTATGGCTACACCTTC. Protein: CASSVMDENYGYTF. The full variable domain, with the rest looked up from reference TRBV9 and TRBJ1-2, is DSGVTQTPKHLITATGQRVTLRCSPRSGDLSVYWYQQSLDQGLQFLIQYYNGEERAKGNILERFSAQQFPDLHSELNLSSLELGDSALYFCASSVMDENYGYTFGSGTRLTVV.

This chain links TRBV6-5 with TRBJ2-1; TRBD1 aligns across 8 bases. The CDR3 length is 15 residues. V was pared by 5 bases and J by 6 bases, with 9 bases of the junction left unmatched. Germline CDR1 MNHEY, CDR2 SVGAGI. The CDR3 sequence is CASSGQGFSGNEQFF. The CDR3 region has the DNA TGTGCCAGCAGTGGACAGGGTTTTTCTGGCAATGAGCAGTTCTTC.

The chain recombines TRBV9 with TRBJ1-3; no reliable D call. Germline V gene sequence: CDR1 SGDLS, CDR2 YYNGEE. Trimming took 3 bases from V and 0 from J, leaving 13 bases between them. This CDR3 is 16 amino acids long. CDR3 region: CASSGTGSHSGNTIYF. The CDR3 bases are TGTGCCAGCAGCGGAACCGGGAGCCACTCTGGAAACACCATATATTTT.

The rearrangement joins TRBV4-1 to TRBJ1-1; D unresolved. The V gene's germline CDR1 is MGHRA and CDR2 YSYEKL. The CDR3 has 14 amino acids. Trimming pared 4 bases from V and 0 bases from J, leaving 9 bases between. CDR3 nucleotides: TGCGCCAGCAGCCCCACTCCGGTGAACACTGAAGCTTTCTTT. Protein sequence: CASSPTPVNTEAFF.

This chain connects TRBV7-3 to TRBJ1-1; D might be TRBD1 (5 bases). This CDR3 has 13 amino acids. The V end was cut by 5 bases, the J end by 5 bases, with 12 bases between. CDR1 SGHTA and CDR2 FQGTGA come from the germline V gene. As DNA, the CDR3 is TGTGCCAGCAGCCTCGGGGGTTCGACTGAAGCTTTCTTT. Residues: CASSLGGSTEAFF. The variable domain in full, completed from reference TRBV7-3 and TRBJ1-1, reads GAGVSQTPSNKVTEKGKYVELRCDPISGHTALYWYRQSLGQGPEFLIYFQGTGAADDSGLPNDRFFAVRPEGSVSTLKIQRTERGDSAVYLCASSLGGSTEAFFGQGTRLTVV.

The J gene is TRBJ2-5, the V gene TRBV5-6, with a possible D match to TRBD2 (5 bases). V was trimmed by 4 bases and J by 5 bases, leaving 9 bases between them. Germline CDR1 reads SGHDT; CDR2 reads YYEEEE. There are 12 residues in the CDR3. The CDR3 nucleotides are TGTGCCAGCAGCCGCGGGCAGGAGACCCAGTACTTC. Translation gives CASSRGQETQYF.

This rearrangement joins TRBV19 to TRBJ1-2, with TRBD1 matching over 7 bases. The germline gives CDR1 LNHDA, CDR2 SQIVND (reference sequence). CDR3 length equals 14 residues. Trimming took 6 bases from V and 4 from J; bases not matched to a gene: 8. The CDR3 spells CASRPDRAFYGYTF. In nucleotides, the CDR3 is TGTGCCAGTAGACCTGACAGGGCATTCTATGGCTACACCTTC.

The V and J genes are TRBV6-1 and TRBJ1-1; D is ambiguous. V lost 7 bases to trimming and J lost 1 base, with 16 bases between them. Looked up from germline, CDR1 is MNHNS and CDR2 is SASEGT. The CDR3 covers 15 residues. CDR3 loop: CASTVVGKGNTEAFF. CDR3 in DNA: TGTGCCAGCACGGTAGTAGGGAAAGGGAACACTGAAGCTTTCTTT.

This clone was picked up a small number of times. The chain combines TRBV6-1 with TRBJ1-5; a weak D match, TRBD1 (5 bases). CDR3 length: 13 amino acids. Trimming removed 5 bases at V and 7 bases at J, with 12 bases between. Germline CDR1 and CDR2: MNHNS and SASEGT. The CDR3 sequence: CASSLAGDQPQHF. The CDR3 nucleotides read TGTGCCAGCAGTCTAGCGGGGGACCAGCCCCAGCATTTT.

The V and J genes are TRBV27 and TRBJ2-3; TRBD1 matches at 8 bases. This CDR3 is 17 amino acids long. The trim removed 7 bases at V and 2 bases at J, leaving 14 bases unmatched. Looked up from germline, CDR1 is MNHEY and CDR2 is SMNVEV (reference sequence). CDR3 sequence: CASTNRRDRPFTDTQYF. CDR3 DNA sequence: TGTGCCAGCACCAACCGGCGGGACAGGCCTTTCACAGATACGCAGTATTTT.

This clone was counted once. CDR3 nucleotide sequence: TGTGCCAGCAGCCGGACTAGCGGGGCGTACCAAGAGACCCAGTACTTC. Its translation is CASSRTSGAYQETQYF. The chain has TRBV7-9 and TRBJ2-5, with 12 positions matching TRBD2. In germline, CDR1 is SEHNR, CDR2 FQNEAQ (reference sequence). There are 16 residues in the CDR3. J was trimmed by 0 bases and V by 5 bases; bases with no gene match: 4.

In its sample, this clone was seen a few times. The chain couples TRBV14 to TRBJ1-2; D ambiguous. V dropped 0 bases and J dropped 5 bases, with 7 bases sitting between them. CDR3 size: 13 residues. The germline gives CDR1 SGHDN, CDR2 FVKESK. The CDR3 region is CASSQDRSYGYTF. The CDR3 DNA sequence: TGTGCCAGCAGCCAAGATCGGTCTTATGGCTACACCTTC.

J is TRBJ2-1 and V is TRBV18; 7 bases match TRBD1. Germline assignment: CDR1 KGHSH and CDR2 LQKENI. The CDR3 loop spans 16 amino acids. The V segment lost 1 base and the J segment 7 bases; nucleotides outside the gene matches: 10. The CDR3 loop reads CASSPLMATGVNEQFF. In DNA, the CDR3 is TGTGCCAGCTCACCACTTATGGCCACAGGGGTAAATGAGCAGTTCTTC.

CDR3 loop: CASSPPGRGGTEAFF. The CDR3 nucleotides are TGTGCCAGCTCACCACCGGGCAGGGGTGGCACTGAAGCTTTCTTT. The rearrangement links TRBV18 to TRBJ1-1; D might be TRBD1 (6 bases). CDR1 and CDR2 from the germline V gene are KGHSH and LQKENI. The CDR3 loop spans 15 amino acids. With 0 bases removed from V and 4 bases from J, the gap between germline ends came to 12 bases.

The rearrangement joins TRBV18 to TRBJ2-1, with D maybe TRBD2 (5 bases). Trimming removed 2 bases at V and 5 bases at J, with 7 bases between. Germline V gene data show CDR1 as KGHSH and CDR2 as LQKENI. CDR3 size: 13 residues. The CDR3 loop reads CASSPWRNNEQFF. The CDR3 DNA is TGTGCCAGCTCACCATGGAGGAACAATGAGCAGTTCTTC.

V usage is TRBV30 and J usage is TRBJ1-1; D is perhaps TRBD1 (5 bases). The V end was cut by 1 base, the J end by 0 bases, with 24 bases between. CDR1 GTSNPN and CDR2 SVGIG come from the germline V gene (reference sequence). The CDR3 contains 19 residues. In DNA, the CDR3 is TGTGCCTGGAGTGCCCGAGGTGGTGGTACAGGCCTCCTGAACACTGAAGCTTTCTTT. Protein sequence: CAWSARGGGTGLLNTEAFF.

Only one count was recorded for this clone. V gene TRBV5-6 combines with J gene TRBJ2-5, with D unresolved. The CDR3 has 12 residues. Germline values: CDR1 SGHDT, CDR2 YYEEEE. V gave up 2 bases and J gave up 5 bases, with 7 bases separating them. CDR3 bases: TGTGCCAGCAGCTTCGGTCGCGAGACCCAGTACTTC. It translates to CASSFGRETQYF.

The genes are TRBV27 and TRBJ2-7; maybe TRBD2 (5 bases). The V end lost 2 bases, the J end lost 5 bases, and 10 bases lay between the germline ends. Germline CDR1 reads MNHEY; CDR2 reads SMNVEV (reference sequence). The CDR3 runs 13 residues. The chain's CDR3 is CASSLGPGNEQYF. The CDR3 DNA is TGTGCCAGCAGTTTAGGTCCCGGGAACGAGCAGTACTTC.